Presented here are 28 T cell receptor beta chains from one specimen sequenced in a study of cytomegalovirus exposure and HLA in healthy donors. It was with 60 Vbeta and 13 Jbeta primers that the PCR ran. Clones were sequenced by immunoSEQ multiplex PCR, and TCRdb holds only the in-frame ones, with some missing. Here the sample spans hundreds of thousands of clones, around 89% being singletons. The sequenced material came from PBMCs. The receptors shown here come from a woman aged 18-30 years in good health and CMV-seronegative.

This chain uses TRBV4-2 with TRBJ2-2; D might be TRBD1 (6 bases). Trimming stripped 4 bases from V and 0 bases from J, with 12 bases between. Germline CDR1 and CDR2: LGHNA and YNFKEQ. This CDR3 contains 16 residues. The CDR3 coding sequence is TGTGCCAGCAGCCTACAAGGGGGAACGAACACCGGGGAGCTGTTTTTT. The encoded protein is CASSLQGGTNTGELFF.

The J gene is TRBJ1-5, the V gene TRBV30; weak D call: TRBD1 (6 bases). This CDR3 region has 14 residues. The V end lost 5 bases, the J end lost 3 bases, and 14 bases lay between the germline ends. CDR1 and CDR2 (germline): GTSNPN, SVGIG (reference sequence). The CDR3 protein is CAWQQGGVNQPQHF. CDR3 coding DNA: TGTGCCTGGCAACAGGGAGGGGTCAATCAGCCCCAGCATTTT. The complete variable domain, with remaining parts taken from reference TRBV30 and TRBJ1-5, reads SQTIHQWPATLVQPVGSPLSLECTVEGTSNPNLYWYRQAAGRGLQLLFYSVGIGQISSEVPQNLSASRPQDRQFILSSKKLLLSDSGFYLCAWQQGGVNQPQHFGDGTRLSIL.

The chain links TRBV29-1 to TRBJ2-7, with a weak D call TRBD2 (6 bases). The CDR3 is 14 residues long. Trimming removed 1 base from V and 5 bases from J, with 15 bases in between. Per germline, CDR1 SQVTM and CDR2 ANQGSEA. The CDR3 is CSVEVPGGVHEQYF. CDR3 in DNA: TGCAGCGTTGAAGTCCCTGGAGGGGTGCACGAGCAGTACTTC.

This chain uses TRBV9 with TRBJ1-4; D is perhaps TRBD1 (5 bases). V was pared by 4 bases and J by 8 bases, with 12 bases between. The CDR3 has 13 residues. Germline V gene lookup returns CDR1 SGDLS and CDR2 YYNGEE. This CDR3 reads CASSTQDNEKLFF. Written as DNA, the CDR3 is TGTGCCAGCAGCACCCAGGACAACGAAAAACTGTTTTTT.

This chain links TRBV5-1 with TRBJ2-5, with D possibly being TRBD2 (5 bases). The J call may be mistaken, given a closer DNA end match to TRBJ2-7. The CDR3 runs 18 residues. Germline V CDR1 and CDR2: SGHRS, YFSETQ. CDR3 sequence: CASSPFSSPMGSFNEQYF. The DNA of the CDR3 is TGCGCCAGCAGCCCCTTTTCCAGCCCGATGGGGAGTTTCAACGAGCAGTACTTC.

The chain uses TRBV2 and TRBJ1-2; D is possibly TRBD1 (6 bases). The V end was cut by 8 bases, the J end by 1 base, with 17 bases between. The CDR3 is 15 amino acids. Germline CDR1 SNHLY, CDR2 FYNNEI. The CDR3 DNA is TGTGCCAGCCATAGGGGGGGGTCCTATAACTATGGCTACACCTTC. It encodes CASHRGGSYNYGYTF. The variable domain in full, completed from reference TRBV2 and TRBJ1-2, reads EPEVTQTPSHQVTQMGQEVILRCVPISNHLYFYWYRQILGQKVEFLVSFYNNEISEKSEIFDDQFSVERPDGSNFTLKIRSTKLEDSAMYFCASHRGGSYNYGYTFGSGTRLTVV.

The CDR3 protein is CASSLEIGSFNQPQHF. In nucleotides, the CDR3 is TGTGCCAGCAGCTTAGAAATTGGCAGTTTTAATCAGCCCCAGCATTTT. The chain has TRBV7-8 and TRBJ1-5; D is unclear. V lost 1 base, J lost 4 bases, and 14 bases lay in between. The germline V gene has CDR1 SGHVS and CDR2 FQNEAQ. The CDR3 length is 16 residues.

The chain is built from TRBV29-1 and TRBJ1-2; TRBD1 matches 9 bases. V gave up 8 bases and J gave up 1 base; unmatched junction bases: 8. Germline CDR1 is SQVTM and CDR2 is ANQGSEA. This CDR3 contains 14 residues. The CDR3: CSISTGGGNYGYTF. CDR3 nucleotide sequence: TGCAGCATATCGACAGGGGGGGGTAACTATGGCTACACCTTC.

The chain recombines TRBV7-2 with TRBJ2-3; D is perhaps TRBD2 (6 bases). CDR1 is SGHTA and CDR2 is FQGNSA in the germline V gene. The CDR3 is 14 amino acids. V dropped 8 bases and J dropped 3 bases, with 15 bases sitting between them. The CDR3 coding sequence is TGTGCCAGCGGTGCGGGGAGAAGGACAGATACGCAGTATTTT. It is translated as CASGAGRRTDTQYF.

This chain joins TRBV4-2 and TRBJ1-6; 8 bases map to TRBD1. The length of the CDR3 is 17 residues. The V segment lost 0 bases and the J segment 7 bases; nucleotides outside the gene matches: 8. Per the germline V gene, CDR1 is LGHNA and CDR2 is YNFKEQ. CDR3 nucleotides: TGTGCCAGCAGCCAAGATGGTTCGGACAGGGCCAATTCACCCCTCCACTTT. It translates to CASSQDGSDRANSPLHF.

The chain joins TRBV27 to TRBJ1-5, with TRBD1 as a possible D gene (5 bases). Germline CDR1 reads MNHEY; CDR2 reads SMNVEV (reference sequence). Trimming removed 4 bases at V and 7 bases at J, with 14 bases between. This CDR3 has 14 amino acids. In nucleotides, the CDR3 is TGTGCCAGCAGTTCGCCGACGCGGGGGCAGCCCCAGCATTTT. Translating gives CASSSPTRGQPQHF.

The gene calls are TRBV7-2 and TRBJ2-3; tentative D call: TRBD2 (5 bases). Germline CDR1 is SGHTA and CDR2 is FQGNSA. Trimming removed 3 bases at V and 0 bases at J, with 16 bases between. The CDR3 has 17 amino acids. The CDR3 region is CASSFNLDSRSTDTQYF. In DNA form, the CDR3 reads TGTGCCAGCAGCTTCAATCTGGACTCAAGGAGCACAGATACGCAGTATTTT.

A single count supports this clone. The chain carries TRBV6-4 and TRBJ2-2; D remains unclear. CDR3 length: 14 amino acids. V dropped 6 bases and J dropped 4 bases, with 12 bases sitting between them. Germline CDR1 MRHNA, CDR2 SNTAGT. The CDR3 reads CASSVWAATGELFF. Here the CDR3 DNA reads TGTGCCAGCAGCGTTTGGGCTGCCACCGGGGAGCTGTTTTTT.

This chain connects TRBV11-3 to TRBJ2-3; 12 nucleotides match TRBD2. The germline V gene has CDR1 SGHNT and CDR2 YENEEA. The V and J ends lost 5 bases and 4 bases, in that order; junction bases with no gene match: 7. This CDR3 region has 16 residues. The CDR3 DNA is TGTGCCAGCAGCGACCCTAGCGGGAGGGTCGCAGATACGCAGTATTTT. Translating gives CASSDPSGRVADTQYF.

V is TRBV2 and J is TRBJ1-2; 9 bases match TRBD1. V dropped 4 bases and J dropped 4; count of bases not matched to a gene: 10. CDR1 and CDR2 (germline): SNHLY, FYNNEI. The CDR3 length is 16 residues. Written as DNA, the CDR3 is TGTGCCAGCAGTGGCAATCGGGACAGGGACTCCTATGGCTACACCTTC. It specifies CASSGNRDRDSYGYTF.

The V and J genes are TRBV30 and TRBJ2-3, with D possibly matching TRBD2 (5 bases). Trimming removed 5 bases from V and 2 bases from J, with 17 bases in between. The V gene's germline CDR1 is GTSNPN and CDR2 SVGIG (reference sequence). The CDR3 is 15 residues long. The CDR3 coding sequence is TGTGCCTGGGAAGGACTCGGCGGGCCCACAGATACGCAGTATTTT. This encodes CAWEGLGGPTDTQYF.

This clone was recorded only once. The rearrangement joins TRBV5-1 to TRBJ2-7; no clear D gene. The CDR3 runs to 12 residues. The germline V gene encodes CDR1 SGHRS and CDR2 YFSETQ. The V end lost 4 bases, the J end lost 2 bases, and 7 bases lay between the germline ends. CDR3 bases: TGCGCCAGCAGCAACACAGCCTACGAGCAGTACTTC. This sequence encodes CASSNTAYEQYF.

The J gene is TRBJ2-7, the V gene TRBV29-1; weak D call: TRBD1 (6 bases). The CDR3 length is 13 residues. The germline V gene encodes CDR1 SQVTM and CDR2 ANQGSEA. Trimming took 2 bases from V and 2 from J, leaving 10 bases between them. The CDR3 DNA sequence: TGCAGCGTTGAATGGGACAATGCCTACGAGCAGTACTTC. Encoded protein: CSVEWDNAYEQYF.

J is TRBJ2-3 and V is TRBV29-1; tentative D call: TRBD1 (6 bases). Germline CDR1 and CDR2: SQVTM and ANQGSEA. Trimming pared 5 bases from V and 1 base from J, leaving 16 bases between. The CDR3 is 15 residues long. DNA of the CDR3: TGCAGCGTTCGCCCGGCCTACAGGGGCACAGATACGCAGTATTTT. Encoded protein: CSVRPAYRGTDTQYF.

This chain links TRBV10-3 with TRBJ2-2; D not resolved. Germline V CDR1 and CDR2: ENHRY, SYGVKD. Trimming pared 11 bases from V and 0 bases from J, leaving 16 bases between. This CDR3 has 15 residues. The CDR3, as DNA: TGTGCCGCTACCTCAGGTTACACGAACACCGGGGAGCTGTTTTTT. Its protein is CAATSGYTNTGELFF.

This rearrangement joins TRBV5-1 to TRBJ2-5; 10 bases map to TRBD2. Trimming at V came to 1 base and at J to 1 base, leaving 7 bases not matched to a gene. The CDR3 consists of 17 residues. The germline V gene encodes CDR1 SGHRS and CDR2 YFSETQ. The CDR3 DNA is TGCGCCAGCAGCTTGTTGCCTAGCGGGGGTACCCAAGAGACCCAGTACTTC. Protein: CASSLLPSGGTQETQYF. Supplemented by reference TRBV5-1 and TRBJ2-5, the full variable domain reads KAGVTQTPRYLIKTRGQQVTLSCSPISGHRSVSWYQQTPGQGLQFLFEYFSETQRNKGNFPGRFSGRQFSNSRSEMNVSTLELGDSALYLCASSLLPSGGTQETQYFGPGTRLLVL.

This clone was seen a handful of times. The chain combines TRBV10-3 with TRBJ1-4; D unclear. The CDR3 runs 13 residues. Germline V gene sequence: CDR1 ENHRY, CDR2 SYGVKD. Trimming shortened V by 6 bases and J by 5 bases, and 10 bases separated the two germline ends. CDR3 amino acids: CAISDTENEKLFF. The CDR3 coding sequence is TGTGCCATCAGCGACACAGAAAATGAAAAACTGTTTTTT.

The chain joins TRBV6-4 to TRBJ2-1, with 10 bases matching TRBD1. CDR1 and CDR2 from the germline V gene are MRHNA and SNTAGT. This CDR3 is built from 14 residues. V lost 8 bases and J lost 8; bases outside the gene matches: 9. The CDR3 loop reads CASSRGDRGHEQFF. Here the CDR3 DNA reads TGTGCCAGCTCCCGGGGGGACAGGGGCCATGAGCAGTTCTTC.

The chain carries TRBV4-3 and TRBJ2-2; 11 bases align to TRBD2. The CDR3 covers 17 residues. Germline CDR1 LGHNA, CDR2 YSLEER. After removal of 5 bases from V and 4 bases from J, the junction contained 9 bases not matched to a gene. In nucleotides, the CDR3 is TGCGCCAGCAGCAAGTCACTAGCGGGAGCCGGCACCGGGGAGCTGTTTTTT. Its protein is CASSKSLAGAGTGELFF.

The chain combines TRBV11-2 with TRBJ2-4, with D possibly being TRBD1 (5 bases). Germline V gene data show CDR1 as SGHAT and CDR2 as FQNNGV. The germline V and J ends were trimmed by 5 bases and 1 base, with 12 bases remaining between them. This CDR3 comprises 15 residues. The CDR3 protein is CASSPTTGAKNIQYF. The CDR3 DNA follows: TGTGCCAGCAGCCCTACAACAGGTGCCAAAAACATTCAGTACTTC.

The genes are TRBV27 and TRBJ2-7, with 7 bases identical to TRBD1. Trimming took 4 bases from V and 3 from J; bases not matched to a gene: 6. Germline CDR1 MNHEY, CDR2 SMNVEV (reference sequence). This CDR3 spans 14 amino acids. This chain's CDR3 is CASSSGTVIYEQYF. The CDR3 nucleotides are TGTGCCAGCAGTTCCGGGACAGTTATCTACGAGCAGTACTTC.

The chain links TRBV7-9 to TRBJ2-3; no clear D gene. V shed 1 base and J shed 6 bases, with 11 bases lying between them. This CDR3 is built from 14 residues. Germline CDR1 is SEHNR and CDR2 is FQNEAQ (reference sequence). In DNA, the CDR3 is TGTGCCAGCAGCTTAGAGAACAGAGTGGATACGCAGTATTTT. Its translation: CASSLENRVDTQYF.

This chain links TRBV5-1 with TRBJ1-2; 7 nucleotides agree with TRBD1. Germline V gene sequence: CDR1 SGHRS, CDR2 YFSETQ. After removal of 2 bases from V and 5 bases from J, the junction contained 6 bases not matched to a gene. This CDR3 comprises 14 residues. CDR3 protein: CASSFTTGAYGYTF. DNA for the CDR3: TGCGCCAGCAGCTTTACAACAGGGGCGTATGGCTACACCTTC.